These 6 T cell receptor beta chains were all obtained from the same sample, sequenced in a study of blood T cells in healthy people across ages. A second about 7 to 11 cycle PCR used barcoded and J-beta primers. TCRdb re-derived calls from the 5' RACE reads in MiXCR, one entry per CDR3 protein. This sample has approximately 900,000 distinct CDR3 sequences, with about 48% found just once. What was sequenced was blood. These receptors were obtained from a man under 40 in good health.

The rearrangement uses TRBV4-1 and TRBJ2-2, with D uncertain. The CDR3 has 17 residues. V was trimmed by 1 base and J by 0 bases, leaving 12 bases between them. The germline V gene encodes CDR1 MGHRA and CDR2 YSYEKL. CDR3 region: CASSQVWSDANTGELFF. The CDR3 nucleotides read TGCGCCAGCAGCCAAGTTTGGAGCGACGCGAACACCGGGGAGCTGTTTTTT.

The CDR3 spells CSAQNLGYTF. CDR3 DNA sequence: TGCAGTGCCCAAAACCTGGGCTACACCTTC. This chain connects TRBV20-1 to TRBJ1-2; D gene ambiguous. The germline V gene encodes CDR1 DFQATT and CDR2 SNEGSKA (reference sequence). V gave up 6 bases and J gave up 8 bases, with 10 bases separating them. The CDR3 contains 10 residues.

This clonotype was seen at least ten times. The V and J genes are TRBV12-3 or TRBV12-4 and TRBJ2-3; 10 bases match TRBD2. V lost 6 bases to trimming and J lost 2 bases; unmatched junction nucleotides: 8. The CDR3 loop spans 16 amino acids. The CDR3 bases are TGTGCCAGCAGCTTGAGCGGGGGGGCGTCCACAGATACGCAGTATTTT. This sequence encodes CASSLSGGASTDTQYF.

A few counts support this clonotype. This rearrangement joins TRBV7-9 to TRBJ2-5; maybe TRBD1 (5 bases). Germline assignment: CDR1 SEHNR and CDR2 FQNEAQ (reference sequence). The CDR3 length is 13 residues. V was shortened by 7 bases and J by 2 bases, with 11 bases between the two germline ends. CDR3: CASTGHLQETQYF. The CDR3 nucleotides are TGTGCCAGCACAGGACATTTACAAGAGACCCAGTACTTC. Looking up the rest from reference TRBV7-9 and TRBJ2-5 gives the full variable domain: DTGVSQNPRHKITKRGQNVTFRCDPISEHNRLYWYRQTLGQGPEFLTYFQNEAQLEKSRLLSDRFSAERPKGSFSTLEIQRTEQGDSAMYLCASTGHLQETQYFGPGTRLLVL.

The chain's CDR3 is CASTQGTVNTEAFF. CDR3 bases: TGTGCCAGCACTCAGGGGACGGTGAACACTGAAGCTTTCTTT. The chain employs TRBV5-4 and TRBJ1-1; tentative D call: TRBD1 (6 bases). From germline, CDR1 is SGHNT and CDR2 YYREEE (reference sequence). This CDR3 is built from 14 residues. The V end lost 6 bases, the J end lost 0 bases, and 12 bases lay between the germline ends. Full variable domain (remainder filled in from reference TRBV5-4 and TRBJ1-1): ETGVTQSPTHLIKTRGQQVTLRCSSQSGHNTVSWYQQALGQGPQFIFQYYREEENGRGNFPPRFSGLQFPNYSSELNVNALELDDSALYLCASTQGTVNTEAFFGQGTRLTVV.

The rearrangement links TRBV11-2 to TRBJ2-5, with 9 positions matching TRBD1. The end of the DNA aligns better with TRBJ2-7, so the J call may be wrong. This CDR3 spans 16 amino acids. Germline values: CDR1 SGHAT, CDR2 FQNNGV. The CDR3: CASSLTPGQGFDEQYF. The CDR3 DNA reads TGTGCCAGCAGCCTTACTCCGGGACAGGGTTTCGACGAGCAGTACTTC.